Sequencing of this T cell receptor beta chain was carried out in a study of regulatory T cells in long-lasting Graves disease. Sequencing libraries for TCR beta were prepared with iRepertoire HTBI primers and Arm-PCR of CDR3 regions. TCRdb re-derived calls from the multiplex PCR reads in MiXCR, one entry per CDR3 protein. The table includes more than 300,000 distinct CDR3 sequences, 15% to 20% detected once. Time point defined: newly diagnosed GD, antithyroid drugs for less than 3 months. Making the TCR library involved RNA that had been extracted from PBMCs. This clonotype was detected a few times. The CDR3 has 14 amino acids. V was clipped by 6 bases and J by 4 bases, with 13 bases between them. The data also belong to a second study, concerning T cells in Graves' hyperthyroidism and ophthalmopathy. Per that paper: The definition of stable Graves' hyperthyroidism was no ophthalmopathy progression within 18 months. The HTBI set primed first-round TCR CDR3 RT-PCR. The model identified upcoming ophthalmopathy a median about six months ahead of onset.

V and J are TRBV12-3 or TRBV12-4 and TRBJ1-5, with a weak D call TRBD1 (6 bases). The sequence was collected from a woman aged 18-29 years with Graves disease. Sequencing used peripheral blood mononuclear cells (PBMCs), obtained at new diagnosis, from a patient treated with antithyroid drugs. CDR3 nucleotide sequence: TGTGCCAGCAGCTCGCAGGGGCGGAATCAGCCCCAGCATTTT. Protein sequence: CASSSQGRNQPQHF.